The 29 T cell receptor beta chains in this list originate from one sample, sequenced in a study of shared clonotypes between healthy human individuals. Clones were read by immunoSEQ multiplex PCR, and TCRdb kept only the in-frame ones, dropping some. The sample lists roughly 2 million clones, more than 90% occurring once. The sequencing sample was made of naive CD4+ T cells sorted from blood. The subset was: CD45RA+ positively selected. All receptors derive from a man in his late teens or twenties in good health.

The genes are TRBV10-3 and TRBJ1-1; D is unclear. The germline gives CDR1 ENHRY, CDR2 SYGVKD. V lost 11 bases, J lost 0 bases, and 13 bases lay in between. The CDR3 sequence is 13 residues long. This CDR3 reads CASETMMNTEAFF. The CDR3 DNA reads TGTGCCTCCGAAACGATGATGAACACTGAAGCTTTCTTT.

CDR3 nucleotide sequence: TGTGCCAGCTCAGGTAGGGAGTACGACCTATTGGGGAGTCACAATGAGCAGTTCTTC. Translating it yields CASSGREYDLLGSHNEQFF. The chain joins TRBV18 to TRBJ2-1; the D gene is possibly TRBD2 (5 bases). CDR3 size: 19 residues. Trimming removed 5 bases from V and 5 bases from J, with 28 bases in between. Germline loops: CDR1 KGHSH, CDR2 LQKENI.

The chain carries TRBV7-8 and TRBJ2-7; possible D gene TRBD2, 6 bases. Germline V gene lookup returns CDR1 SGHVS and CDR2 FQNEAQ. Trimming took off 0 bases at V and 3 bases at J, with 15 bases between the two ends. The CDR3 runs 16 residues. This CDR3 reads CASSLARREISYEQYF. CDR3 bases: TGTGCCAGCAGCTTAGCCAGGAGGGAAATTAGCTACGAGCAGTACTTC.

The V call is TRBV10-2, the J call TRBJ2-5; D is unclear. The closer fit of TRBJ2-7 to the DNA end suggests the J call may be wrong. CDR3 length equals 16 residues. From germline, CDR1 is WSHSY and CDR2 SAAADI. CDR3 bases: TGCGCCAGCAGTGGGGCCTCGCTTTCAACCCCCTACGAGCAGTACTTC. The encoded protein is CASSGASLSTPYEQYF.

Turning to this clone: The sample holds other DNA sequences that translate to the same CDR3. This sequence joins TRBV9 and TRBJ2-2; D may be TRBD2 (7 bases). The CDR3 length is 15 residues. V was clipped by 0 bases and J by 4 bases, with 10 bases between them. CDR1 SGDLS and CDR2 YYNGEE come from the germline V gene. The CDR3 loop reads CASSVGGGPTGELFF. In DNA form, the CDR3 reads TGTGCCAGCAGCGTAGGGGGGGGCCCCACCGGGGAGCTGTTTTTT. The variable domain in full, with the rest retrieved from reference TRBV9 and TRBJ2-2, is DSGVTQTPKHLITATGQRVTLRCSPRSGDLSVYWYQQSLDQGLQFLIQYYNGEERAKGNILERFSAQQFPDLHSELNLSSLELGDSALYFCASSVGGGPTGELFFGEGSRLTVL.

As to this clone: In the same sample, other DNA sequences code for this CDR3. The CDR3 protein is CASSLGPGQNTEAFF. The CDR3 bases are TGCGCCAGCAGCTTGGGCCCCGGACAGAACACTGAAGCTTTCTTT. The gene calls are TRBV5-1 and TRBJ1-1; D possibly corresponds to TRBD1 (5 bases). In germline, CDR1 is SGHRS, CDR2 YFSETQ. Trimming removed 0 bases from V and 1 base from J, with 10 bases in between. The CDR3 consists of 15 residues. Complete variable domain (other parts from reference TRBV5-1 and TRBJ1-1): KAGVTQTPRYLIKTRGQQVTLSCSPISGHRSVSWYQQTPGQGLQFLFEYFSETQRNKGNFPGRFSGRQFSNSRSEMNVSTLELGDSALYLCASSLGPGQNTEAFFGQGTRLTVV.

CDR3 in amino acids: CASSLESSGVWNEQFF. Written as DNA, the CDR3 is TGTGCCAGCAGCTTAGAGTCTAGCGGGGTTTGGAATGAGCAGTTCTTC. V is TRBV7-6 and J is TRBJ2-1, with 9 bases lining up with TRBD2. V shed 1 base, J shed 7 bases, and the junction held 8 bases outside the gene matches. Germline V lookup: CDR1 SGHVS, CDR2 FNYEAQ. The CDR3 totals 16 residues.

The chain's CDR3 is CASSLESGQGNYEQYF. In DNA form, the CDR3 reads TGCGCCAGCAGCTTGGAAAGCGGACAGGGAAACTACGAGCAGTACTTC. This chain connects TRBV5-1 to TRBJ2-7; 8 positions agree with TRBD1. V dropped 0 bases and J dropped 3; count of bases not matched to a gene: 8. Germline V gives CDR1 SGHRS, CDR2 YFSETQ. The CDR3 is made up of 16 amino acids.

The gene calls are TRBV4-1 and TRBJ1-5; maybe TRBD1 (6 bases). CDR1 is MGHRA, CDR2 YSYEKL, per germline. This CDR3 has 17 residues. The V end was cut by 0 bases, the J end by 0 bases, with 12 bases between. The CDR3 loop is CASSQEGGPYSNQPQHF. The CDR3 coding sequence is TGCGCCAGCAGCCAAGAGGGGGGCCCTTATAGCAATCAGCCCCAGCATTTT.

CDR3 nucleotide sequence: TGTGCCAGCAGCCTCCTGCCGATGACTTCGAGGGAGACCCAGTACTTC. Translating gives CASSLLPMTSRETQYF. The rearrangement links TRBV5-4 to TRBJ2-5, with no clear D. In germline, CDR1 is SGHNT, CDR2 YYREEE (reference sequence). The CDR3 has 16 residues. V was shortened by 4 bases and J by 5 bases, with 21 bases between the two germline ends.

The chain couples TRBV6-1 to TRBJ2-5, with TRBD1 as a possible D gene (5 bases). The CDR3 length is 12 residues. Germline V gene lookup returns CDR1 MNHNS and CDR2 SASEGT. Trimming took 4 bases from V and 5 from J, leaving 8 bases between them. The CDR3 DNA reads TGTGCCAGCAGTGGTGGGGCGGAGACCCAGTACTTC. Translating it yields CASSGGAETQYF.

As regards this clone: The sample has other DNA sequences that encode this CDR3 too. The rearrangement joins TRBV10-2 to TRBJ1-1; D is possibly TRBD1 (5 bases). Trimming stripped 2 bases from V and 4 bases from J, with 8 bases between. The germline V gene has CDR1 WSHSY and CDR2 SAAADI. The CDR3 length is 13 residues. In DNA, the CDR3 is TGCGCCAGCAGTGAGCAGGGTGGCACTGAAGCTTTCTTT. Protein: CASSEQGGTEAFF.

The CDR3 sequence: CASSPTSGRARQETQYF. The CDR3, as DNA: TGTGCCAGCAGCCCGACTAGCGGGAGGGCCCGCCAAGAGACCCAGTACTTC. The chain carries TRBV5-4 and TRBJ2-5; 14 positions match TRBD2. CDR1 SGHNT and CDR2 YYREEE come from the germline V gene (reference sequence). The CDR3 runs 17 residues. The J segment lost 1 base and the V segment lost 4 bases, leaving 6 bases of the junction unmatched.

The gene calls are TRBV14 and TRBJ1-2; tentatively, D is TRBD1 (6 bases). CDR3 length equals 12 residues. Germline V gene data show CDR1 as SGHDN and CDR2 as FVKESK. Deletions cut 2 bases from V and 14 bases from J, with 15 bases between. The CDR3 DNA reads as TGTGCCAGCAGCCAACCCCTGGACAGACCGACCTTC. Amino acid sequence: CASSQPLDRPTF.

A word on this clone: Other nucleotide sequences in the sample specify the same CDR3. V gene TRBV18 combines with J gene TRBJ2-7, with TRBD2 matching 7 bases. The germline V gene encodes CDR1 KGHSH and CDR2 LQKENI. V lost 6 bases to trimming and J lost 0 bases; unmatched junction nucleotides: 5. This CDR3 is built from 14 residues. CDR3 amino acids: CASSRGGSSYEQYF. For the CDR3, the DNA is TGTGCCAGCTCCCGCGGGGGTAGCTCCTACGAGCAGTACTTC.

This chain connects TRBV6-1 to TRBJ1-1; possible D gene TRBD1, 5 bases. The CDR3 is 13 residues long. CDR1 and CDR2 (germline): MNHNS, SASEGT. The CDR3 nucleotides read TGTGCTCATAAGGGGCAGCCGAACACTGAAGCTTTCTTT. Its translation is CAHKGQPNTEAFF.

This chain joins TRBV5-4 and TRBJ2-3; D not resolved. This CDR3 comprises 12 residues. Germline-derived CDR1 and CDR2 are SGHNT and YYREEE (reference sequence). V was pared by 3 bases and J by 4 bases, with 6 bases between. The CDR3 DNA follows: TGTGCCAGCAGCTCCTTTTCAGATACGCAGTATTTT. Translated, it gives CASSSFSDTQYF. Variable domain in full (rest from reference TRBV5-4 and TRBJ2-3): ETGVTQSPTHLIKTRGQQVTLRCSSQSGHNTVSWYQQALGQGPQFIFQYYREEENGRGNFPPRFSGLQFPNYSSELNVNALELDDSALYLCASSSFSDTQYFGPGTRLTVL.

This chain uses TRBV11-2 with TRBJ2-5, with D perhaps TRBD1 or TRBD2 (6 bases each). The V gene's germline CDR1 is SGHAT and CDR2 FQNNGV. The CDR3 extends over 16 amino acids. V was cut by 4 bases and J by 1 base, with 16 bases left in between. Here the CDR3 DNA reads TGTGCCAGCAGCTCCGGGGGCCCAACCCTCCAAGAGACCCAGTACTTC. Its protein product is CASSSGGPTLQETQYF.

The chain joins TRBV6-1 to TRBJ1-1; D perhaps matches TRBD1 (5 bases). Germline lookup yields CDR1 MNHNS and CDR2 SASEGT. The V end lost 7 bases, the J end lost 2 bases, and 17 bases lay between the germline ends. The CDR3 contains 15 residues. The CDR3 is CASTFGGRGNTEAFF. CDR3 nucleotide sequence: TGTGCCAGCACCTTTGGAGGGAGGGGAAACACTGAAGCTTTCTTT.

The gene calls are TRBV4-1 and TRBJ2-1; 9 positions agree with TRBD1. This CDR3 region has 16 residues. The V gene's germline CDR1 is MGHRA and CDR2 YSYEKL. V shed 1 base, J shed 9 bases, and the junction held 10 bases outside the gene matches. CDR3 coding DNA: TGCGCCAGCAGCCAAGTTTCGGGACAGGGCGTGGGTGAGCAGTTCTTC. This translates into CASSQVSGQGVGEQFF.

The rearrangement joins TRBV6-5 to TRBJ2-1; D not certain. The CDR3 spans 12 residues. V lost 9 bases, J lost 3 bases, and 9 bases lay in between. Germline V lookup: CDR1 MNHEY, CDR2 SVGAGI. This chain's CDR3 is CARNLDYNEQFF. In DNA form, the CDR3 reads TGTGCCAGGAATCTCGACTACAATGAGCAGTTCTTC.

The chain joins TRBV7-2 to TRBJ1-4; D is unresolved. Germline V lookup: CDR1 SGHTA, CDR2 FQGNSA. The CDR3 is made up of 15 amino acids. V was pared by 2 bases and J by 0 bases, with 7 bases between. The CDR3 protein is CASSLQAATNEKLFF. The CDR3 DNA reads TGTGCCAGCAGCTTACAGGCGGCAACTAATGAAAAACTGTTTTTT.

V usage is TRBV27 and J usage is TRBJ1-2; TRBD1 is a possible D gene (5 bases). CDR3 size: 13 residues. The germline CDR1 and CDR2 sequences are MNHEY and SMNVEV (reference sequence). Trimming pared 3 bases from V and 8 bases from J, leaving 13 bases between. The CDR3 DNA is TGTGCCAGCAGTTTCTCCGGGGCGAGCGGCTACACCTTC. The encoded protein is CASSFSGASGYTF.

V usage is TRBV5-1 and J usage is TRBJ2-1; D unclear. This CDR3 comprises 15 residues. Trimming pared 2 bases from V and 8 bases from J, leaving 17 bases between. Germline V gives CDR1 SGHRS, CDR2 YFSETQ. The CDR3 reads CASSLSRSVRDEQFF. The DNA of the CDR3 is TGCGCCAGCAGCTTAAGCAGAAGCGTTCGGGATGAGCAGTTCTTC.

This chain links TRBV4-2 with TRBJ2-1, with 11 bases matching TRBD2. In germline, CDR1 is LGHNA, CDR2 YNFKEQ. V lost 0 bases and J lost 8; bases outside the gene matches: 6. The CDR3 contains 16 residues. In DNA form, the CDR3 reads TGTGCCAGCAGCCAAGAGCTAGCGGGGGGTGGCGATGAGCAGTTCTTC. It yields the protein CASSQELAGGGDEQFF.

The V call is TRBV7-3, the J call TRBJ2-1; D possibly corresponds to TRBD2 (5 bases). This CDR3 is built from 14 residues. CDR1 and CDR2 from the germline V gene are SGHTA and FQGTGA. Trimming removed 9 bases at V and 5 bases at J, with 17 bases between. The CDR3 sequence: CASSMRALNNEQFF. Here the CDR3 DNA reads TGTGCCAGTTCGATGAGGGCCCTAAACAATGAGCAGTTCTTC.

This chain connects TRBV4-1 to TRBJ1-5; a possible D gene is TRBD1 (5 bases). With 0 bases removed from V and 3 bases from J, the gap between germline ends came to 12 bases. CDR1 is MGHRA and CDR2 is YSYEKL in the germline V gene. The CDR3 extends over 16 amino acids. The CDR3 DNA follows: TGCGCCAGCAGCCAAGAGTCGGGGCCCCTCAATCAGCCCCAGCATTTT. Protein product: CASSQESGPLNQPQHF.

This chain uses TRBV5-6 with TRBJ1-1, with D possibly TRBD1 on 6 matching bases. The CDR3 spans 14 residues. Deletions cut 2 bases from V and 5 bases from J, with 13 bases between. Looked up from germline, CDR1 is SGHDT and CDR2 is YYEEEE. The CDR3 sequence: CASSFQGPVTEAFF. DNA for the CDR3: TGTGCCAGCAGCTTCCAGGGGCCGGTTACTGAAGCTTTCTTT.

This clone was seen a single time. Distinct nucleotide sequences in the sample also encode this CDR3. DNA of the CDR3: TGTGCCAGCAGTGAATTTGGGGGAAGCTACGAGCAGTACTTC. This translates into CASSEFGGSYEQYF. The rearrangement uses TRBV6-1 and TRBJ2-7; perhaps D is TRBD1 or TRBD2 (5 bases each). The CDR3 is made up of 14 amino acids. V was cut by 2 bases and J by 3 bases, with 11 bases left in between. CDR1 is MNHNS and CDR2 is SASEGT in the germline V gene.